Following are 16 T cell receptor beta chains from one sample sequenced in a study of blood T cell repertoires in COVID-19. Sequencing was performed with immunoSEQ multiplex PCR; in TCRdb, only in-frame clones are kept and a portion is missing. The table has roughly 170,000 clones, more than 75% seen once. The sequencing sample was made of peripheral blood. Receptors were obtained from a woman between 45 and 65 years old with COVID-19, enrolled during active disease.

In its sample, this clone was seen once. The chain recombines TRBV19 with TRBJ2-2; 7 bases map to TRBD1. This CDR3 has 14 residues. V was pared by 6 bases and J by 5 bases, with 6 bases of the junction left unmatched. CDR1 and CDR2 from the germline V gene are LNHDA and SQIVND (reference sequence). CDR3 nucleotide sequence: TGTGCCAGTAGCGAGGGGGCGGTTACCGGGGAGCTGTTTTTT. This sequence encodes CASSEGAVTGELFF.

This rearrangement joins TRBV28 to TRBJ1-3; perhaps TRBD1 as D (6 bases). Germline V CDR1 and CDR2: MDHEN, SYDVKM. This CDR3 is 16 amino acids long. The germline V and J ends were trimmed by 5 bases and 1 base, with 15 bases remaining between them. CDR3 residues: CASSVGTDSSGNTIYF. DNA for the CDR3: TGTGCCAGCAGTGTGGGAACGGACAGTTCTGGAAACACCATATATTTT.

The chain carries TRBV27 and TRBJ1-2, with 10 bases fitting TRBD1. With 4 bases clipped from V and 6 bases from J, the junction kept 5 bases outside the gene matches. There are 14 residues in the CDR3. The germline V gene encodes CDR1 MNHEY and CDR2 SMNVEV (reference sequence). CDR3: CASSSADRGHGYTF. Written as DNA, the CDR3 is TGTGCCAGCAGTTCCGCCGACAGGGGGCATGGCTACACCTTC.

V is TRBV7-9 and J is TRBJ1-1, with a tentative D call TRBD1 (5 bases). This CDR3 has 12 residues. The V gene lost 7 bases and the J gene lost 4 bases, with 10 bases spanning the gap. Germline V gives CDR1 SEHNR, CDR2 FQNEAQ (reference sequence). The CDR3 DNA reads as TGTGCCAGCACTCGGGGGGGCACTGAAGCTTTCTTT. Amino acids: CASTRGGTEAFF. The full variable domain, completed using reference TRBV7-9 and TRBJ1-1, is DTGVSQNPRHKITKRGQNVTFRCDPISEHNRLYWYRQTLGQGPEFLTYFQNEAQLEKSRLLSDRFSAERPKGSFSTLEIQRTEQGDSAMYLCASTRGGTEAFFGQGTRLTVV.

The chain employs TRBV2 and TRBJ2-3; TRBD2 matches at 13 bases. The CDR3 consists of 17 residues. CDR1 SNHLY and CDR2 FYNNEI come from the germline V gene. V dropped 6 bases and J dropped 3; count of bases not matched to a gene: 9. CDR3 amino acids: CASSRWTSGGETDTQYF. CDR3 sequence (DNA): TGTGCCAGCAGCCGCTGGACTAGCGGGGGAGAAACAGATACGCAGTATTTT.

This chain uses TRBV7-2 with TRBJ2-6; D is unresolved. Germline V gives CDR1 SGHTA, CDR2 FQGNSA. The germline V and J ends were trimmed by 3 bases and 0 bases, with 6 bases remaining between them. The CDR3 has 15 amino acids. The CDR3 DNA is TGTGCCAGCAGCTTTGGGCGCTCTGGGGCCAACGTCCTGACTTTC. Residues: CASSFGRSGANVLTF.

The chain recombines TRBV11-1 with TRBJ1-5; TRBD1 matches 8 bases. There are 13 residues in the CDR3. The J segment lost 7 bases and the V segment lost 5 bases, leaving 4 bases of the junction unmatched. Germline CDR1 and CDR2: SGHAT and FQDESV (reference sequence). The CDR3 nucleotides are TGTGCCAGCAGCGTGGACAGGGACCAGCCCCAGCATTTT. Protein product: CASSVDRDQPQHF.

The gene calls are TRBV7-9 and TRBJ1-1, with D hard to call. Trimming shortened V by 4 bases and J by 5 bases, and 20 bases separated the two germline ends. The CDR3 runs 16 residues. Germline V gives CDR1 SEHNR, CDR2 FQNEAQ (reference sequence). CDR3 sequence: CASSSLGVSGRTEAFF. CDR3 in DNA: TGTGCCAGCAGCTCGTTGGGTGTATCGGGGAGAACTGAAGCTTTCTTT.

The CDR3 DNA reads as TGTGCCAGCAGCTCCAGACAGGAGGAGTATTCACCCCTCCACTTT. Its protein is CASSSRQEEYSPLHF. This chain connects TRBV11-1 to TRBJ1-6; a possible D gene is TRBD1 (6 bases). The V gene's germline CDR1 is SGHAT and CDR2 FQDESV (reference sequence). Trimming pared 4 bases from V and 8 bases from J, leaving 15 bases between. The CDR3 extends over 15 amino acids.

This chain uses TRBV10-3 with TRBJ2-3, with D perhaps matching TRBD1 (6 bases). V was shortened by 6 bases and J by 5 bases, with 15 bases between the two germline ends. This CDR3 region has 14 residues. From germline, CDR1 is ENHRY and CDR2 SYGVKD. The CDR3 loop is CAIRGGRAGDTQYF. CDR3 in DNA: TGTGCCATCAGAGGGGGACGGGCGGGAGATACGCAGTATTTT.

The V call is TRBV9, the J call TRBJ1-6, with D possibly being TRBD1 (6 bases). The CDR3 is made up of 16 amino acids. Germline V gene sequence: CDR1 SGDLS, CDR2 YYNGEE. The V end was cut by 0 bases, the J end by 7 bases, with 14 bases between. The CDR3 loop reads CASSVEPTGSNSPLHF. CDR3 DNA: TGTGCCAGCAGCGTAGAGCCGACAGGCTCGAATTCACCCCTCCACTTT.

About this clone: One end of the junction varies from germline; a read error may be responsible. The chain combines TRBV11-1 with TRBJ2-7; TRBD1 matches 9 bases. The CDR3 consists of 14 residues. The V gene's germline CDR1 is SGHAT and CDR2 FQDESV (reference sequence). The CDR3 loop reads CASSSDRGSDEQYF. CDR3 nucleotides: TGTGCCAGCAGCTCGGACAGGGGCTCCGACGAGCAGTACTTC.

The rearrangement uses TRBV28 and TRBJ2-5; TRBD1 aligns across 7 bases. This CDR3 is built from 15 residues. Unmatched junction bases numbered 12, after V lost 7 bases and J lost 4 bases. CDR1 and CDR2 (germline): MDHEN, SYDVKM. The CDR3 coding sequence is TGTGCCAGCACCCCGAGACAGGGACAAAGAGAGACCCAGTACTTC. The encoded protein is CASTPRQGQRETQYF.

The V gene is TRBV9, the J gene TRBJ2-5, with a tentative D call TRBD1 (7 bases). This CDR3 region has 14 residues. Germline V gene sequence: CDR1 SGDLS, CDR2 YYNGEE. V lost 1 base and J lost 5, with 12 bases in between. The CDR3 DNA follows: TGTGCCAGCAGCGTACGGGCAGGGGGGGAGACCCAGTACTTC. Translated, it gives CASSVRAGGETQYF.

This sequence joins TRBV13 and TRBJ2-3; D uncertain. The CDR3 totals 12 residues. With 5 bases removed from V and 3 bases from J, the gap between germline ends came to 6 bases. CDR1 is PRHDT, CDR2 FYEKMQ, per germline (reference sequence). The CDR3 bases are TGTGCCAGCAGCGCGTCAACAGATACGCAGTATTTT. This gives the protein CASSASTDTQYF. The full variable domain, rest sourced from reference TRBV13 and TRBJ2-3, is AAGVIQSPRHLIKEKRETATLKCYPIPRHDTVYWYQQGPGQDPQFLISFYEKMQSDKGSIPDRFSAQQFSDYHSELNMSSLELGDSALYFCASSASTDTQYFGPGTRLTVL.

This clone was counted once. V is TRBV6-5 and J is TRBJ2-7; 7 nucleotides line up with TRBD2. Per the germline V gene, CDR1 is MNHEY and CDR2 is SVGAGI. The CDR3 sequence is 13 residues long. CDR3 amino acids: CAVGGGFAYEQYF. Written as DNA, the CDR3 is TGTGCTGTAGGCGGGGGTTTCGCCTACGAGCAGTACTTC.